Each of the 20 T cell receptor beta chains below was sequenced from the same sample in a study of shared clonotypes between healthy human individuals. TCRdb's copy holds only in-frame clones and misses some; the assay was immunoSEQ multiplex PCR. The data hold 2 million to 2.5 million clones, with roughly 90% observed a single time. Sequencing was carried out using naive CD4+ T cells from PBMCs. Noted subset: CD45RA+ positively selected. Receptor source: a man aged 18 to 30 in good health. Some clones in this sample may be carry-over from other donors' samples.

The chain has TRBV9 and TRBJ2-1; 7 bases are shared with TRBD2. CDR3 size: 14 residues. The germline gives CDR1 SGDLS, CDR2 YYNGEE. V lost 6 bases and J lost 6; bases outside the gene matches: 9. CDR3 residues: CASTSSGRANEQFF. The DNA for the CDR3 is TGTGCCAGCACCTCTAGCGGTAGGGCCAATGAGCAGTTCTTC. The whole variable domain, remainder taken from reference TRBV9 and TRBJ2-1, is DSGVTQTPKHLITATGQRVTLRCSPRSGDLSVYWYQQSLDQGLQFLIQYYNGEERAKGNILERFSAQQFPDLHSELNLSSLELGDSALYFCASTSSGRANEQFFGPGTRLTVL.

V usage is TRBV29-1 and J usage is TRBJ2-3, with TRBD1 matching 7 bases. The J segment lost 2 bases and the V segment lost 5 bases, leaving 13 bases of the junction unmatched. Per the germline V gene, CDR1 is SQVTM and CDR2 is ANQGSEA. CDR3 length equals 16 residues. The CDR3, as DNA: TGCAGCGTTAAAAGGGACAGCGCCTTATCCACAGATACGCAGTATTTT. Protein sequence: CSVKRDSALSTDTQYF.

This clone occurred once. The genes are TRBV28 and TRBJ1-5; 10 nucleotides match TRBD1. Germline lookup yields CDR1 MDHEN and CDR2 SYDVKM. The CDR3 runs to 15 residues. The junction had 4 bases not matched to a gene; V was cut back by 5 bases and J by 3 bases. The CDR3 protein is CASSPGTGDNQPQHF. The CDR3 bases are TGTGCCAGCAGTCCCGGGACAGGGGACAATCAGCCCCAGCATTTT.

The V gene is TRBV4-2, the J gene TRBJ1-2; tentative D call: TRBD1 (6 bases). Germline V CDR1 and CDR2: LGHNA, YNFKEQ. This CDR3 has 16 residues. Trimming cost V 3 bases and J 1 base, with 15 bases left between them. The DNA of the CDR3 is TGTGCCAGCAGCCACGACACAGGACAGAGTAACTATGGCTACACCTTC. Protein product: CASSHDTGQSNYGYTF.

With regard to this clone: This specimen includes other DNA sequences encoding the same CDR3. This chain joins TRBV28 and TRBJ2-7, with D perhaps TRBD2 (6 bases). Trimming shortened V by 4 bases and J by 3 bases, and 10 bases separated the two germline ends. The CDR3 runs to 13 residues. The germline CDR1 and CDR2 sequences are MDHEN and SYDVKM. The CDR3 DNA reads TGTGCCAGCAGTTCTCCCGGGGGCTACGAGCAGTACTTC. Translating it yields CASSSPGGYEQYF. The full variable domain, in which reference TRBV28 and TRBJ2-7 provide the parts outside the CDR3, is DVKVTQSSRYLVKRTGEKVFLECVQDMDHENMFWYRQDPGLGLRLIYFSYDVKMKEKGDIPEGYSVSREKKERFSLILESASTNQTSMYLCASSSPGGYEQYFGPGTRLTVT.

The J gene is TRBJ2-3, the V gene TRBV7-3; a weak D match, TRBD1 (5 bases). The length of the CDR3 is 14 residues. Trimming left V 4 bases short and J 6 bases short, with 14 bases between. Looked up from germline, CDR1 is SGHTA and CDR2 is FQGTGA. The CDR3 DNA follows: TGTGCCAGCAGCTCAGGGCAGGGTAGGGATACGCAGTATTTT. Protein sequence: CASSSGQGRDTQYF.

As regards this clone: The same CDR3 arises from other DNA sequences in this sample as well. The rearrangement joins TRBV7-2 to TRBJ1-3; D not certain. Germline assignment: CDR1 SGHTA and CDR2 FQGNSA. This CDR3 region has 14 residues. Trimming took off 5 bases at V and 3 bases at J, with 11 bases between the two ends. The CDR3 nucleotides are TGTGCCAGCAGCCTGGGTCTGAGTGGAAACACCATATATTTT. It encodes CASSLGLSGNTIYF.

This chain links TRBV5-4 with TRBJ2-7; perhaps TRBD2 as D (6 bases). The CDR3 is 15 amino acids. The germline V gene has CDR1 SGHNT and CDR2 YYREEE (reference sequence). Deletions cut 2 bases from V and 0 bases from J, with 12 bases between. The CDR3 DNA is TGTGCCAGCAGCTTAACGGCGGGGAACTCCTACGAGCAGTACTTC. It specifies CASSLTAGNSYEQYF. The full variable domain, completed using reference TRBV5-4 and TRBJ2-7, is ETGVTQSPTHLIKTRGQQVTLRCSSQSGHNTVSWYQQALGQGPQFIFQYYREEENGRGNFPPRFSGLQFPNYSSELNVNALELDDSALYLCASSLTAGNSYEQYFGPGTRLTVT.

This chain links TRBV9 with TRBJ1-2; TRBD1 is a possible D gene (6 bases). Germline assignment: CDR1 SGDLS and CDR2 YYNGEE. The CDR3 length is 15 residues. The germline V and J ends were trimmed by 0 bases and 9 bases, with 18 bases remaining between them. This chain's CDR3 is CASSVGYSGVRSYTF. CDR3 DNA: TGTGCCAGCAGCGTAGGGTACTCAGGGGTACGGAGCTACACCTTC.

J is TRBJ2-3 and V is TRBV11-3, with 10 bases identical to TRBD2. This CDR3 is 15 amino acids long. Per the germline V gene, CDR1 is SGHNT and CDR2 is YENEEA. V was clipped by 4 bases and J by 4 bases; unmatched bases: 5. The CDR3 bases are TGTGCCAGCAGCTCGAAGAGCGGGAGGGCAGATACGCAGTATTTT. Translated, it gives CASSSKSGRADTQYF.

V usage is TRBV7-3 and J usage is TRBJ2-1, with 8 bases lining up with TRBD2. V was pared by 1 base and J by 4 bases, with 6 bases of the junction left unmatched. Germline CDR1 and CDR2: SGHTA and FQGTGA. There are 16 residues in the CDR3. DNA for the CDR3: TGTGCCAGCAGCTTAATGGTGGGACTAGGGTACAATGAGCAGTTCTTC. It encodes CASSLMVGLGYNEQFF.

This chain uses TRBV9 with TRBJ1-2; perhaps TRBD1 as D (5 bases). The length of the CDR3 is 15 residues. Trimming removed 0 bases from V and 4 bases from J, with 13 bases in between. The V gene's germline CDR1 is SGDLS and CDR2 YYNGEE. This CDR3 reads CASSVGAPGGYGYTF. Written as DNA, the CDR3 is TGTGCCAGCAGCGTAGGTGCCCCGGGGGGCTATGGCTACACCTTC.

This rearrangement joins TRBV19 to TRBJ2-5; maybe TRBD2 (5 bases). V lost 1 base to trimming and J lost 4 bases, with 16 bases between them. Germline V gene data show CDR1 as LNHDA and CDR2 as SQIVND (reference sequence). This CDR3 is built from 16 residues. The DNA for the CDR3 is TGTGCCAGTAGTATAGGGGTGGCCTGGGGAGCAGAGACCCAGTACTTC. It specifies CASSIGVAWGAETQYF.

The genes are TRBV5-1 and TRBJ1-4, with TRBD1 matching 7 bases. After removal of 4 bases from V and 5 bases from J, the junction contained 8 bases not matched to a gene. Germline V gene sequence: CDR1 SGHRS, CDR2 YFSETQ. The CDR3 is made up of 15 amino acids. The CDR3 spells CASSRGQPGNEKLFF. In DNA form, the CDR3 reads TGCGCCAGCAGCAGGGGACAGCCCGGAAATGAAAAACTGTTTTTT.

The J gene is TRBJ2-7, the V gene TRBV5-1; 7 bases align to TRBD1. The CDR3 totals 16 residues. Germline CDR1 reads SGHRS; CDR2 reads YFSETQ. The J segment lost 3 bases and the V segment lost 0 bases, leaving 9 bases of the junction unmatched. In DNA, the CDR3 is TGCGCCAGCAGCTTGGGGCCTCTCCAGGGGGTCTACGAGCAGTACTTC. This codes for CASSLGPLQGVYEQYF.

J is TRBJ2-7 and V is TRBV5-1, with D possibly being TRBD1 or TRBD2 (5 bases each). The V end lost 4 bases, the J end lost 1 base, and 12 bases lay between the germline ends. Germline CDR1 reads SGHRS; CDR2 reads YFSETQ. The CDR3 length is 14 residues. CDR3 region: CASSVRGQSYEQYF. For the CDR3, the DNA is TGCGCCAGCAGCGTGAGGGGTCAGTCCTACGAGCAGTACTTC.

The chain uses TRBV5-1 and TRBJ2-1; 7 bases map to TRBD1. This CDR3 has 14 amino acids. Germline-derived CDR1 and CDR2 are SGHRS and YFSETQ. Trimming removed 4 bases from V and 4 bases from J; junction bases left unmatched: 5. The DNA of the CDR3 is TGCGCCAGCAGCACCACGACAGGGTACAATGAGCAGTTCTTC. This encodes CASSTTTGYNEQFF.

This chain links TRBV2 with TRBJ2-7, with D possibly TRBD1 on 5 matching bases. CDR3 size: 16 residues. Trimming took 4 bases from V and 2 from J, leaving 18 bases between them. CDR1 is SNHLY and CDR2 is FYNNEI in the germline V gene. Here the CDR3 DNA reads TGTGCCAGCAGTGTACTGGGGCTCATCTCACCCTACGAGCAGTACTTC. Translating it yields CASSVLGLISPYEQYF.

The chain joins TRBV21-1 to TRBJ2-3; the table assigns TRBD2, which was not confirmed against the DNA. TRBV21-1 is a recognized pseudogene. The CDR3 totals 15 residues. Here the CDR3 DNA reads TGTGCCAGCAGCAAAGGAGAGGGTTCCGCAGATACGCAGTATTTT. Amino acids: CASSKGEGSADTQYF.

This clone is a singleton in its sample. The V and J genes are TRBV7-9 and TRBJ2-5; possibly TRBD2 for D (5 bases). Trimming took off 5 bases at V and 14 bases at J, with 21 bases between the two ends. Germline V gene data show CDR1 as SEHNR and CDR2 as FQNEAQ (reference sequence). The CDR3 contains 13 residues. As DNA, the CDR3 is TGTGCCAGCAGCCCGGGATCCTACATCAACCCTTACTTC. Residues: CASSPGSYINPYF.